This T cell receptor (beta chain) was identified in a study of tumour-infiltrating T cells in Burkitt lymphoma. Turning to the study itself: This cohort included all epidemiological subtypes of Burkitt lymphoma. Survival, overall and progression-free, tracked with productive clonality. Study-wide results and limits: Public clonotypes, several, appeared across numerous Burkitt lymphoma patients.

The CDR3 length is 14 residues. V lost 0 bases to trimming and J lost 1 base, with 7 bases between them. Germline V gene sequence: CDR1 SGHKS, CDR2 YYEKEE (reference sequence). Method: immunoSEQ multiplex PCR; TCRdb's copy keeps in-frame clones and lacks some. The profile covers around 45,000 clones, with 30% to 40% appearing a single time and roughly 2.8% taken by the ten largest. This clone was picked up a small number of times. The antigen is not known. Sequences were obtained from tumor tissue. The chain links TRBV5-5 to TRBJ1-2, with D unclear. The TCR sequence derives from a human donor with Burkitt lymphoma. CDR3 bases: TGTGCCAGCAGCTTGGGGCCGGTTAACTATGGCTACACCTTC. It codes for CASSLGPVNYGYTF.